These 9 T cell receptor beta chains share one sample of origin, sequenced in a study of T cells in Graves' hyperthyroidism and ophthalmopathy (dated 2019 in TCRdb). The protocol used for the library was multiplex PCR. The instrument given in TCRdb is Illumina HiSeq 2000. Amplification of TCR beta CDR3 regions was carried out from RNA transcripts. The first round of RT-PCR for the TCR CDR3 was performed with the HTBI primer set and the Qiagen OneStep RT-PCR kit. TCRdb passed the public sequencing reads through fastp at Q25 and MiXCR, retaining productive beta sequences. Identical CDR3 proteins give one entry, which carries the most common genes and DNA. The sample yields hundreds of thousands of distinct CDR3 sequences; around 14% were counted once. Around 7.3% of the sample lies in the top ten. Material: blood. The receptors originated from a woman between 18 and 30 years old with Graves' hyperthyroidism.

The table lists this clonotype with many counts. The CDR3 here is CASSFIQGIHSYNEQFF. In nucleotides, the CDR3 is TGTGCCAGCAGCTTCATACAGGGAATTCACTCCTACAATGAGCAGTTCTTC. V gene TRBV11-2 combines with J gene TRBJ2-1, with D possibly being TRBD1 (6 bases). This CDR3 comprises 17 residues. V lost 3 bases to trimming and J lost 0 bases, with 15 bases between them. Germline CDR1 and CDR2: SGHAT and FQNNGV.

This clonotype was found many times. The chain has TRBV11-2 and TRBJ2-2; D perhaps matches TRBD2 (6 bases). The CDR3 loop spans 16 amino acids. Germline loops: CDR1 SGHAT, CDR2 FQNNGV. V was cut by 2 bases and J by 0 bases, with 10 bases left in between. CDR3 bases: TGTGCCAGCAGCTTAAAATCGGGGGCGAACACCGGGGAGCTGTTTTTT. Its protein is CASSLKSGANTGELFF.

The rearrangement links TRBV12-5 to TRBJ1-5; D is possibly TRBD1 (6 bases). With 3 bases removed from V and 3 bases from J, the gap between germline ends came to 15 bases. The CDR3 extends over 16 amino acids. Germline-derived CDR1 and CDR2 are LGHNT and FRNRAP. CDR3 amino acids: CASGLTSGGSNQPQHF. CDR3 DNA sequence: TGTGCTAGTGGTTTAACCTCGGGGGGCTCCAATCAGCCCCAGCATTTT.

This clonotype has a count of ten or more. This rearrangement joins TRBV27 to TRBJ1-3; the match to TRBD1 covers 8 bases. CDR3 size: 15 residues. Germline CDR1 reads MNHEY; CDR2 reads SMNVEV (reference sequence). V lost 6 bases and J lost 0; bases outside the gene matches: 4. The DNA of the CDR3 is TGTGCCAGCAGAAGACAGGGGAGCTCTGGAAACACCATATATTTT. Its translation is CASRRQGSSGNTIYF.

The V gene is TRBV6-1, the J gene TRBJ2-7, with TRBD2 matching 11 bases. The ends lost 7 bases at V and 1 base at J; junction bases unmatched: 6. Germline-derived CDR1 and CDR2 are MNHNS and SASEGT. The CDR3 is 15 residues long. As DNA, the CDR3 is TGTGCCAGCATCCCAGGGACTAGCGGTTCCTACGAGCAGTACTTC. It specifies CASIPGTSGSYEQYF.

The table lists this clonotype with a count of one. A much larger clone differs by one base, so this may be a read error. The V call is TRBV7-9, the J call TRBJ1-3, with D unclear. The germline V and J ends were trimmed by 8 bases and 0 bases, with 17 bases remaining between them. The germline CDR1 and CDR2 sequences are SEHNR and FQNEAQ (reference sequence). The CDR3 has 16 residues. The CDR3 DNA is TGTGCCAGCGGCCTAGCCCCGTTCAGCTCTGGAAACACCATATATTTT. Translation gives CASGLAPFSSGNTIYF. Looking up the rest from reference TRBV7-9 and TRBJ1-3 gives the full variable domain: DTGVSQNPRHKITKRGQNVTFRCDPISEHNRLYWYRQTLGQGPEFLTYFQNEAQLEKSRLLSDRFSAERPKGSFSTLEIQRTEQGDSAMYLCASGLAPFSSGNTIYFGEGSWLTVV.

Ten or more counts support this clonotype. The chain couples TRBV12-5 to TRBJ1-2; the match to TRBD1 covers 7 bases. There are 14 residues in the CDR3. The J segment lost 6 bases and the V segment lost 7 bases, leaving 11 bases of the junction unmatched. Germline CDR1 LGHNT, CDR2 FRNRAP. This chain's CDR3 is CASDGGGQPDGYTF. The CDR3 DNA is TGTGCTAGTGACGGAGGGGGACAGCCAGATGGCTACACCTTC.

CDR3 in amino acids: CASSMVGPNEKLFF. The CDR3 DNA reads as TGTGCCAGTAGTATGGTGGGCCCTAATGAAAAACTGTTTTTT. The gene calls are TRBV19 and TRBJ1-4, with D hard to call. V gave up 3 bases and J gave up 3 bases, with 8 bases separating them. Per the germline V gene, CDR1 is LNHDA and CDR2 is SQIVND (reference sequence). The CDR3 has 14 amino acids.

This clonotype showed up many times. CDR3 in DNA: TGTGCCAGCAGTGCCGCAAGGGGTTACTACAATGAGCAGTTCTTC. This codes for CASSAARGYYNEQFF. The rearrangement uses TRBV2 and TRBJ2-1, with D maybe TRBD1 (5 bases). The CDR3 loop spans 15 amino acids. The germline V and J ends were trimmed by 4 bases and 3 bases, with 13 bases remaining between them. The V gene's germline CDR1 is SNHLY and CDR2 FYNNEI. The full variable domain, rest sourced from reference TRBV2 and TRBJ2-1, is EPEVTQTPSHQVTQMGQEVILRCVPISNHLYFYWYRQILGQKVEFLVSFYNNEISEKSEIFDDQFSVERPDGSNFTLKIRSTKLEDSAMYFCASSAARGYYNEQFFGPGTRLTVL.